Below, one T cell receptor beta chain is given with its context. Original processing methods: Amplified reference gene primers provided the basis for estimating nucleated cell counts. Profiling relied on immunoSEQ multiplex PCR, and the TCRdb table lists in-frame clones only, not all of them. V and J calls and clone size are copied from that table; D and trimming were computed from the DNA. Of about 42,000 clones detected, around 90% appear once; the ten largest clones hold 2.5% to 3.5%. These data come from a study of blood T cell repertoires in COVID-19. The CDR3 is 17 residues long. Germline lookup yields CDR1 MNHEY and CDR2 SMNVEV (reference sequence). V was pared by 3 bases and J by 2 bases, with 4 bases of the junction left unmatched.

The V gene is TRBV27, the J gene TRBJ2-3; 14 bases match TRBD2. The sequence was collected from a man aged 50 or older with active COVID-19. The material sequenced was peripheral blood. The CDR3 sequence is CASSFRTSGGTTDTQYF. The CDR3 DNA reads TGTGCCAGCAGTTTCCGGACTAGCGGGGGGACCACAGATACGCAGTATTTT.